The present entry profiles one T cell receptor beta chain with its context. Antigen specificity is unknown. The sample belongs to a study of T-cell reconstitution after alpha-beta-depleted transplantation in children. General study results and limits: Several patients had high TCRbeta diversity at day 60; it came from surviving recipient T cells and thymic progenitors. Where alpha-beta T cells came from about two months after transplant was reportedly several hundred expanded graft clones.

Construction of the TCRbeta library involved unique molecular identifiers. TCRdb recomputed calls from the PCR reads with MiXCR, one row per CDR3 protein. The sample records fewer than 700,000 distinct CDR3 sequences, roughly 13% being singletons. The CDR3 length is 13 residues. Germline V gene sequence: CDR1 SNHLY, CDR2 FYNNEI. V trimming: 6 bases; J trimming: 2 bases; junction bases outside the gene matches: 3. The source is a male patient aged 10 to 17 who had a stem cell transplant for acute myeloid leukemia, so the T cells may come from the graft donor. The chain combines TRBV2 with TRBJ2-5; 7 bases are shared with TRBD1. This specimen was PBMCs, mostly from graft donor cells, taken 360 days after TCRalphabeta/CD19-depleted stem cell transplant. Here the CDR3 DNA reads TGTGCCAGCAGACAGGGGATACAAGAGACCCAGTACTTC. Its translation: CASRQGIQETQYF.